The next 20 T cell receptor beta chains were all read from a single sample in a study of control samples from healthy donors and cancer patients. Sequencing used immunoSEQ multiplex PCR; TCRdb keeps in-frame clones, though not all of them. Among about 130,000 clones listed, about 90% were seen once. The specimen sequenced was PBMCs. The source of these receptors is a man in his fifties or sixties with head and neck cancer.

The V gene is TRBV5-1, the J gene TRBJ2-2, with 8 positions matching TRBD2. The CDR3 is made up of 15 amino acids. Germline V gene sequence: CDR1 SGHRS, CDR2 YFSETQ. Trimming at V came to 0 bases and at J to 4 bases, leaving 2 bases not matched to a gene. The CDR3 DNA sequence: TGCGCCAGCAGCTTGGCGGGGGGGGCCACCGGGGAGCTGTTTTTT. Encoded protein: CASSLAGGATGELFF.

The chain couples TRBV6-5 to TRBJ2-7; D gene ambiguous. The V end lost 0 bases, the J end lost 2 bases, and 11 bases lay between the germline ends. Germline V gives CDR1 MNHEY, CDR2 SVGAGI. CDR3 length: 15 residues. CDR3: CASSYSPDRTYEQYF. The CDR3 DNA reads as TGTGCCAGCAGTTACTCTCCCGACCGTACCTACGAGCAGTACTTC.

The rearrangement links TRBV7-9 to TRBJ1-5; the match to TRBD1 covers 9 bases. This CDR3 region has 17 residues. With 8 bases clipped from V and 7 bases from J, the junction kept 18 bases outside the gene matches. CDR1 is SEHNR and CDR2 is FQNEAQ in the germline V gene (reference sequence). CDR3 coding DNA: TGTGCCAGCGGGAATGCCGGGACAGGGATCGTGGAACAGCCCCAGCATTTT. Protein sequence: CASGNAGTGIVEQPQHF. Full variable domain (outside the CDR3, taken from reference TRBV7-9 and TRBJ1-5): DTGVSQNPRHKITKRGQNVTFRCDPISEHNRLYWYRQTLGQGPEFLTYFQNEAQLEKSRLLSDRFSAERPKGSFSTLEIQRTEQGDSAMYLCASGNAGTGIVEQPQHFGDGTRLSIL.

The chain has TRBV15 and TRBJ2-1; D perhaps matches TRBD1 (5 bases). Germline V gene lookup returns CDR1 LNHNV and CDR2 YYDKDF (reference sequence). The V and J ends lost 1 base and 3 bases respectively, with 10 bases between them. CDR3 length equals 15 residues. The CDR3 is CATSRGGYNYNEQFF. The CDR3 DNA reads as TGTGCCACCAGCAGAGGGGGCTACAACTACAATGAGCAGTTCTTC. The full variable domain, completed using reference TRBV15 and TRBJ2-1, is DAMVIQNPRYQVTQFGKPVTLSCSQTLNHNVMYWYQQKSSQAPKLLFHYYDKDFNNEADTPDNFQSRRPNTSFCFLDIRSPGLGDTAMYLCATSRGGYNYNEQFFGPGTRLTVL.

The CDR3 protein is CASSLVDRRQETQYF. In nucleotides, the CDR3 is TGTGCCAGCAGCTTAGTGGACAGACGGCAAGAGACCCAGTACTTC. The rearrangement links TRBV7-9 to TRBJ2-5, with D possibly TRBD1 on 6 matching bases. Between the trimmed V and J ends, which lost 1 base and 2 bases, there was a span of 11 bases. This CDR3 spans 15 amino acids. Germline CDR1 reads SEHNR; CDR2 reads FQNEAQ (reference sequence). Full variable domain (missing parts from reference TRBV7-9 and TRBJ2-5): DTGVSQNPRHKITKRGQNVTFRCDPISEHNRLYWYRQTLGQGPEFLTYFQNEAQLEKSRLLSDRFSAERPKGSFSTLEIQRTEQGDSAMYLCASSLVDRRQETQYFGPGTRLLVL.

The chain combines TRBV3-1 (or the pseudogene TRBV3-2) with TRBJ2-5; D is possibly TRBD1 (6 bases). Trimming cost V 4 bases and J 5 bases, with 17 bases left between them. From germline, CDR1 is LGHDT and CDR2 YNNKEL (reference sequence). The CDR3 spans 15 residues. The CDR3 protein is CASSRNPTGRETQYF. The CDR3 DNA sequence: TGTGCCAGCAGCCGGAACCCGACAGGTCGGGAGACCCAGTACTTC.

V and J are TRBV5-6 and TRBJ1-6; weak D call: TRBD1 (6 bases). CDR1 SGHDT and CDR2 YYEEEE come from the germline V gene. The CDR3 totals 15 residues. The ends were cut back, 0 bases at V and 6 bases at J, with 10 bases in the middle. CDR3 in DNA: TGTGCCAGCAGCTTGGGGGGGGGCGGTAATTCACCCCTCCACTTT. Its protein is CASSLGGGGNSPLHF.

The chain has TRBV9 and TRBJ2-1; a possible D gene is TRBD2 (5 bases). The CDR3 totals 17 residues. Between the trimmed V and J ends, which lost 0 bases and 4 bases, there was a span of 17 bases. Germline CDR1 SGDLS, CDR2 YYNGEE. The DNA of the CDR3 is TGTGCCAGCAGCGTAGCTTGGGGTAGACTACATTACAATGAGCAGTTCTTC. It specifies CASSVAWGRLHYNEQFF.

This chain uses TRBV4-2 with TRBJ2-3, with a possible D match to TRBD2 (6 bases). Germline loops: CDR1 LGHNA, CDR2 YNFKEQ. Deletions cut 4 bases from V and 2 bases from J, with 13 bases between. CDR3 length: 15 amino acids. The CDR3 DNA is TGTGCCAGCAGCCTCGGCGGGACGAACACAGATACGCAGTATTTT. This encodes CASSLGGTNTDTQYF.

This chain connects TRBV7-9 to TRBJ1-2; maybe TRBD1 (6 bases). The germline gives CDR1 SEHNR, CDR2 FQNEAQ (reference sequence). CDR3 size: 12 residues. The ends were cut back, 4 bases at V and 6 bases at J, with 9 bases in the middle. CDR3 DNA: TGTGCCAGCAGCTCGGGACAAGATGGCTACACCTTC. Residues: CASSSGQDGYTF.

In its sample, this clone was seen many times. The V and J genes are TRBV5-1 and TRBJ2-6; D is uncertain. V was shortened by 2 bases and J by 4 bases, with 10 bases between the two germline ends. The V gene's germline CDR1 is SGHRS and CDR2 YFSETQ. CDR3 length equals 15 residues. CDR3 amino acids: CASSLGGSGANVLTF. CDR3 nucleotide sequence: TGCGCCAGCAGCTTAGGCGGATCCGGGGCCAACGTCCTGACTTTC.

This clone was recorded a few times. This chain uses TRBV6-6 with TRBJ2-3; D is possibly TRBD2 (5 bases). Germline CDR1 reads MNHNY; CDR2 reads SVGAGI (reference sequence). This CDR3 has 12 residues. V was cut by 6 bases and J by 5 bases, with 9 bases left in between. The CDR3 spells CASSPEGDTQYF. The CDR3 region has the DNA TGTGCCAGCAGCCCAGAGGGAGATACGCAGTATTTT.

The rearrangement uses TRBV28 and TRBJ2-7; 8 nucleotides agree with TRBD2. This CDR3 is 16 amino acids long. After removal of 7 bases from V and 0 bases from J, the junction contained 11 bases not matched to a gene. Germline V CDR1 and CDR2: MDHEN, SYDVKM. The CDR3 nucleotides are TGTGCCAGCACCACTGGAGGGACTAGAGGCTCCTACGAGCAGTACTTC. Residues: CASTTGGTRGSYEQYF.

V gene TRBV28 combines with J gene TRBJ2-7, with TRBD1 matching over 8 bases. V dropped 10 bases and J dropped 4; count of bases not matched to a gene: 9. Germline CDR1 reads MDHEN; CDR2 reads SYDVKM. The CDR3 is 13 amino acids. CDR3 residues: CATIGQGTYEQYF. CDR3 DNA: TGTGCCACCATAGGACAGGGTACTTACGAGCAGTACTTC.

This chain connects TRBV25-1 to TRBJ1-1, with D possibly matching TRBD1 (5 bases). V lost 4 bases and J lost 8, with 14 bases in between. The CDR3 is made up of 13 amino acids. Germline V lookup: CDR1 MGHDK, CDR2 SYGVNS. The CDR3 DNA is TGTGCCAGCAGTGTGAGGGGAACGAGGGAAGCTTTCTTT. This gives the protein CASSVRGTREAFF.

The sample holds one count of this clone. The rearrangement joins TRBV6-5 to TRBJ1-3; D might be TRBD1 (5 bases). The V gene's germline CDR1 is MNHEY and CDR2 SVGAGI. The CDR3 extends over 12 amino acids. V was pared by 6 bases and J by 8 bases, with 11 bases between. The CDR3 reads CASSAIGDTIYF. CDR3 DNA: TGTGCCAGCAGCGCCATAGGGGACACCATATATTTT.

This chain uses TRBV7-8 with TRBJ2-3, with 7 bases matching TRBD2. Trimming cost V 4 bases and J 1 base; bases outside gene matches: 2. This CDR3 is 14 amino acids long. Per the germline V gene, CDR1 is SGHVS and CDR2 is FQNEAQ. CDR3 nucleotide sequence: TGTGCCAGCAGCTCCACTAGCGGCACAGATACGCAGTATTTT. It codes for CASSSTSGTDTQYF.

This clone was seen a single time. This chain connects TRBV5-1 to TRBJ2-5; TRBD1 might be the D (5 bases). The V gene's germline CDR1 is SGHRS and CDR2 YFSETQ. Trimming took off 5 bases at V and 4 bases at J, with 15 bases between the two ends. The CDR3 has 14 amino acids. CDR3 loop: CASSRQSPPETQYF. As DNA, the CDR3 is TGCGCCAGCAGTCGACAGAGCCCCCCAGAGACCCAGTACTTC.

The chain employs TRBV5-4 and TRBJ2-3; D is uncertain. The V end was cut by 0 bases, the J end by 5 bases, with 4 bases between. The germline V gene encodes CDR1 SGHNT and CDR2 YYREEE (reference sequence). This CDR3 spans 12 amino acids. The CDR3: CASSLDRDTQYF. The CDR3 DNA follows: TGTGCCAGCAGCTTGGACCGAGATACGCAGTATTTT.

The chain is built from TRBV7-6 and TRBJ2-3; TRBD2 matches 14 bases. The CDR3 consists of 18 residues. Germline assignment: CDR1 SGHVS and CDR2 FNYEAQ. J lost 2 bases, V lost 6 bases, and 10 bases had no gene match. The CDR3 reads CASSSGLAGVRNTDTQYF. CDR3 sequence (DNA): TGTGCCAGCAGTTCGGGACTAGCGGGAGTGCGGAACACAGATACGCAGTATTTT.